Shown below are 24 T cell receptor beta chains from a single sample sequenced in a study of blood T cells in healthy people across ages. Alongside a J-beta primer mix, a sample-barcoded 5' primer served in a second PCR lasting about 7 to 12 cycles. One entry per CDR3 protein results from TCRdb running MiXCR on the 5' RACE reads. Of about 570,000 distinct CDR3 sequences detected, 27% appear once; the ten largest clones hold 3% to 4.5%. This sample also belongs to another study, concerning T cells of mothers and their children.

Input material: blood. The source is a boy aged 2-9 years in good health.

The V call is TRBV20-1, the J call TRBJ2-6; the D gene is possibly TRBD1 (7 bases). The CDR3 covers 18 residues. CDR1 and CDR2 from the germline V gene are DFQATT and SNEGSKA (reference sequence). V lost 3 bases and J 2 bases, leaving 20 bases between the germline ends. DNA of the CDR3: TGCAGTGCTAGCCCGGGCAGGGGGGTCTCACCTGGGGCCAACGTCCTGACTTTC. Protein product: CSASPGRGVSPGANVLTF.

This chain connects TRBV5-1 to TRBJ2-2; D uncertain. Germline CDR1 and CDR2: SGHRS and YFSETQ. The CDR3 is made up of 14 amino acids. Trimming cost V 10 bases and J 1 base, with 14 bases left between them. CDR3 sequence reads: CAQDGHGNTGELFF. The CDR3 bases are TGCGCCCAGGACGGGCACGGGAACACCGGGGAGCTGTTTTTT.

The rearrangement uses TRBV28 and TRBJ1-5; D is unresolved. V was cut by 4 bases and J by 4 bases, with 8 bases left in between. In germline, CDR1 is MDHEN, CDR2 SYDVKM. The CDR3 spans 13 residues. The CDR3 is CASSYDTNQPQHF. CDR3 bases: TGTGCCAGCAGTTACGACACGAATCAGCCCCAGCATTTT.

This chain joins TRBV11-2 and TRBJ2-1, with 8 bases matching TRBD2. The CDR3 runs to 16 residues. Germline lookup yields CDR1 SGHAT and CDR2 FQNNGV. J lost 5 bases, V lost 4 bases, and 10 bases had no gene match. The CDR3 loop reads CASSSLRGGNDNEQFF. The CDR3 DNA follows: TGTGCCAGCAGCTCTTTACGGGGGGGCAATGACAATGAGCAGTTCTTC. Full variable domain (remainder filled in from reference TRBV11-2 and TRBJ2-1): EAGVAQSPRYKIIEKRQSVAFWCNPISGHATLYWYQQILGQGPKLLIQFQNNGVVDDSQLPKDRFSAERLKGVDSTLKIQPAKLEDSAVYLCASSSLRGGNDNEQFFGPGTRLTVL.

This clonotype was seen only once. The chain employs TRBV9 and TRBJ1-4; D remains unclear. Germline V gives CDR1 SGDLS, CDR2 YYNGEE. The CDR3 runs to 15 residues. Trimming left V 4 bases short and J 5 bases short, with 15 bases between. The CDR3 loop is CASSPETAINEKLFF. The DNA of the CDR3 is TGTGCCAGCAGCCCAGAAACAGCGATAAATGAAAAACTGTTTTTT.

The chain combines TRBV5-6 with TRBJ1-1; D is unclear. Germline CDR1 is SGHDT and CDR2 is YYEEEE. The CDR3 contains 14 residues. V shed 1 base and J shed 0 bases, with 7 bases lying between them. In DNA form, the CDR3 reads TGTGCCAGCAGCTTGATAGACATGAACACTGAAGCTTTCTTT. It encodes CASSLIDMNTEAFF.

The CDR3 sequence: CAWGSYNEQFF. CDR3 nucleotides: TGTGCCTGGGGGTCATACAATGAGCAGTTCTTC. The chain uses TRBV30 and TRBJ2-1; unclear D gene. This CDR3 has 11 amino acids. The V and J ends lost 5 bases and 4 bases respectively, with 6 bases between them. Germline values: CDR1 GTSNPN, CDR2 SVGIG (reference sequence).

This clonotype was counted only a few times. The J gene is TRBJ1-4, the V gene TRBV28, with TRBD1 identical over 8 bases. Trimming took 3 bases from V and 6 from J; bases not matched to a gene: 6. Per germline, CDR1 MDHEN and CDR2 SYDVKM. The CDR3 consists of 15 residues. The CDR3 is CASSFPDRVDEKLFF. DNA of the CDR3: TGTGCCAGCAGTTTCCCGGACAGGGTGGATGAAAAACTGTTTTTT.

In this sample, this clonotype turned up a few times. V gene TRBV5-1 combines with J gene TRBJ1-1; D possibly corresponds to TRBD1 (6 bases). This CDR3 is built from 13 residues. The ends were cut back, 3 bases at V and 9 bases at J, with 15 bases in the middle. The germline gives CDR1 SGHRS, CDR2 YFSETQ. The CDR3: CASSSWYREQAFF. As DNA, the CDR3 is TGCGCCAGCAGCTCTTGGTACAGGGAGCAAGCTTTCTTT.

This chain connects TRBV11-2 to TRBJ1-4; TRBD1 aligns across 7 bases. The CDR3 is made up of 16 amino acids. J lost 0 bases, V lost 3 bases, and 4 bases had no gene match. Germline CDR1 and CDR2: SGHAT and FQNNGV. The CDR3 loop reads CASSFRGASTNEKLFF. CDR3 DNA: TGTGCCAGCAGCTTCAGGGGGGCTTCAACTAATGAAAAACTGTTTTTT. The whole variable domain, filled in from reference TRBV11-2 and TRBJ1-4, reads EAGVAQSPRYKIIEKRQSVAFWCNPISGHATLYWYQQILGQGPKLLIQFQNNGVVDDSQLPKDRFSAERLKGVDSTLKIQPAKLEDSAVYLCASSFRGASTNEKLFFGSGTQLSVL.

This clonotype was counted between two and nine times. The genes are TRBV28 and TRBJ2-5; 8 bases match TRBD2. J lost 7 bases, V lost 6 bases, and 4 bases had no gene match. CDR1 is MDHEN, CDR2 SYDVKM, per germline. The CDR3 runs to 12 residues. Here the CDR3 DNA reads TGTGCCAGCAGGAGCGGGAGTGGGACCCAGTACTTC. It is translated as CASRSGSGTQYF.

The genes are TRBV20-1 and TRBJ1-5; TRBD1 aligns across 11 bases. With 5 bases clipped from V and 5 bases from J, the junction kept 5 bases outside the gene matches. The CDR3 runs to 14 residues. The germline CDR1 and CDR2 sequences are DFQATT and SNEGSKA (reference sequence). CDR3 nucleotides: TGCAGTGCTCTCCGGGACAGGGGGGATCAGCCCCAGCATTTT. Protein: CSALRDRGDQPQHF.

The chain links TRBV20-1 to TRBJ1-5, with 7 bases matching TRBD1. CDR3 length: 13 amino acids. The V segment lost 5 bases and the J segment 3 bases; nucleotides outside the gene matches: 4. Looked up from germline, CDR1 is DFQATT and CDR2 is SNEGSKA (reference sequence). The CDR3 protein is CSASDRDNQPQHF. DNA for the CDR3: TGCAGTGCTTCTGACAGGGACAATCAGCCCCAGCATTTT.

This clonotype was picked up a small number of times. The chain carries TRBV3-1 and TRBJ1-2, with unresolved D. The CDR3 totals 11 residues. V dropped 1 base and J dropped 8 bases, with 5 bases sitting between them. Germline CDR1 reads LGHDT; CDR2 reads YNNKEL (reference sequence). As DNA, the CDR3 is TGTGCCAGCAGCCAAGGGAAGGGCTACACCTTC. It yields the protein CASSQGKGYTF.

In this sample, this clonotype turned up a few times. This sequence joins TRBV30 and TRBJ2-5; 7 bases are shared with TRBD2. The CDR3 sequence is 14 residues long. The V gene's germline CDR1 is GTSNPN and CDR2 SVGIG (reference sequence). Trimming took 2 bases from V and 8 from J; bases not matched to a gene: 11. This CDR3 is CAWSPSGRVGTQYF. The CDR3 region has the DNA TGTGCCTGGAGTCCTAGCGGTCGGGTCGGAACCCAGTACTTC.

This clonotype occurred a few times. This chain connects TRBV7-9 to TRBJ2-1; D is perhaps TRBD1 or TRBD2 (6 bases each). The CDR3 is 12 amino acids. Germline assignment: CDR1 SEHNR and CDR2 FQNEAQ (reference sequence). V was trimmed by 5 bases and J by 9 bases, leaving 11 bases between them. The chain's CDR3 is CASSSGGGEQFF. For the CDR3, the DNA is TGTGCCAGCAGCAGTGGAGGGGGTGAGCAGTTCTTC.

The chain employs TRBV5-1 and TRBJ2-1; 9 bases map to TRBD1. V lost 9 bases and J lost 1; bases outside the gene matches: 8. CDR3 size: 15 residues. Germline CDR1 reads SGHRS; CDR2 reads YFSETQ. The CDR3 DNA sequence: TGCGCCACTAAAGGGGGACAGGGTTCCTACAATGAGCAGTTCTTC. It is translated as CATKGGQGSYNEQFF. Using reference TRBV5-1 and TRBJ2-1 for the parts outside the CDR3, the full variable domain is KAGVTQTPRYLIKTRGQQVTLSCSPISGHRSVSWYQQTPGQGLQFLFEYFSETQRNKGNFPGRFSGRQFSNSRSEMNVSTLELGDSALYLCATKGGQGSYNEQFFGPGTRLTVL.

DNA of the CDR3: TGCAGTGCTCCGGAGGGAAAGAACACTGAAGCTTTCTTT. Its translation: CSAPEGKNTEAFF. The chain links TRBV20-1 to TRBJ1-1; no reliable D call. With 5 bases removed from V and 1 base from J, the gap between germline ends came to 11 bases. The CDR3 is 13 residues long. Germline values: CDR1 DFQATT, CDR2 SNEGSKA (reference sequence).

This sequence joins TRBV6-5 and TRBJ2-7; possibly TRBD1 for D (5 bases). The ends were cut back, 10 bases at V and 0 bases at J, with 10 bases in the middle. The CDR3 runs to 12 residues. Per germline, CDR1 MNHEY and CDR2 SVGAGI. In DNA form, the CDR3 reads TGTGCCACCCTGGACACCTCCTACGAGCAGTACTTC. Translated: CATLDTSYEQYF.

This chain joins TRBV6-6 and TRBJ2-5; D may correspond to TRBD1 or TRBD2 (6 bases each). The germline V gene has CDR1 MNHNY and CDR2 SVGAGI (reference sequence). Trimming stripped 5 bases from V and 5 bases from J, with 18 bases between. The CDR3 is made up of 15 amino acids. Here the CDR3 reads CASSAGHLRRETQYF. CDR3 nucleotides: TGTGCCAGCAGTGCGGGACACCTGAGAAGGGAGACCCAGTACTTC.

This clonotype was observed a handful of times. The chain links TRBV12-3 or TRBV12-4 to TRBJ2-2; D gene ambiguous. The CDR3 is 14 amino acids. Trimming removed 8 bases from V and 5 bases from J, with 15 bases in between. The CDR3 protein is CASLVGSGTGELFF. The CDR3 region has the DNA TGTGCCAGCTTGGTGGGATCCGGAACCGGGGAGCTGTTTTTT.

The gene calls are TRBV18 and TRBJ1-2; unclear D gene. The germline gives CDR1 KGHSH, CDR2 LQKENI. V was trimmed by 1 base and J by 8 bases, leaving 17 bases between them. The CDR3 runs 15 residues. The CDR3 DNA is TGTGCCAGCTCACCACTAGGTCCTACCCTTGGAGGCTACACCTTC. Amino acids: CASSPLGPTLGGYTF.

This clonotype has just a few counts. The chain links TRBV10-3 to TRBJ1-1; 9 nucleotides match TRBD1. Germline V lookup: CDR1 ENHRY, CDR2 SYGVKD. The CDR3 is 13 amino acids. Trimming cost V 7 bases and J 11 bases; bases outside gene matches: 11. The CDR3 region has the DNA TGTGCCATCAAGAAAGGACAGGGGATGGCTGCTTTCTTT. This codes for CAIKKGQGMAAFF.

This clonotype was observed many times. The gene calls are TRBV11-2 and TRBJ1-1; TRBD1 matches at 8 bases. The CDR3 sequence is 13 residues long. V lost 2 bases, J lost 4 bases, and 0 bases stayed unmatched. The V gene's germline CDR1 is SGHAT and CDR2 FQNNGV. The CDR3 loop reads CASSLQGATEAFF. The CDR3 DNA is TGTGCCAGCAGCTTACAGGGGGCCACTGAAGCTTTCTTT.